This T cell receptor beta chain is drawn from a study of identical twins. This clonotype was detected many times. The CDR3 length is 14 residues. Trimming took 2 bases from V and 5 from J, leaving 7 bases between them. TCRdb re-called the 5' RACE reads through MiXCR, storing one row per CDR3 protein. This repertoire shows approximately 700,000 distinct CDR3 sequences, approximately 18% found once; its top ten account for approximately 14%. This same sample was also part of a study on T cells expressing NK-cell markers.

The chain joins TRBV12-3 or TRBV12-4 to TRBJ1-6; the D is unclear. The sequence came from a woman aged 18 to 35 in good health. Sequencing input: PBMCs. The CDR3 loop reads CASSLIGDNSPLHF. The CDR3 region has the DNA TGTGCCAGCAGTTTAATCGGAGATAATTCACCCCTCCACTTT.